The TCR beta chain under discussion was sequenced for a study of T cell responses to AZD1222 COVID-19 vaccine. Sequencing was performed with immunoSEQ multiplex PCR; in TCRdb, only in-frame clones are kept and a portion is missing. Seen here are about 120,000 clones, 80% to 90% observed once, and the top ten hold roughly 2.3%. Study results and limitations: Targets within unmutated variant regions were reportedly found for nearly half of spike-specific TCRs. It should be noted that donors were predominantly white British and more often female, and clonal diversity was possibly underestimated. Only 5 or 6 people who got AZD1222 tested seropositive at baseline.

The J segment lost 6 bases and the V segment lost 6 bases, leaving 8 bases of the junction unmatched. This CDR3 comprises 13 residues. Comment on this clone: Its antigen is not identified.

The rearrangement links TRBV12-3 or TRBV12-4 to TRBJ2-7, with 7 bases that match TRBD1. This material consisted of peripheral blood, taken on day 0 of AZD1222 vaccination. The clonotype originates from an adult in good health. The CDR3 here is CASRLDRWGEQYF. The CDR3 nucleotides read TGTGCCAGCAGATTGGACAGGTGGGGCGAGCAGTACTTC.